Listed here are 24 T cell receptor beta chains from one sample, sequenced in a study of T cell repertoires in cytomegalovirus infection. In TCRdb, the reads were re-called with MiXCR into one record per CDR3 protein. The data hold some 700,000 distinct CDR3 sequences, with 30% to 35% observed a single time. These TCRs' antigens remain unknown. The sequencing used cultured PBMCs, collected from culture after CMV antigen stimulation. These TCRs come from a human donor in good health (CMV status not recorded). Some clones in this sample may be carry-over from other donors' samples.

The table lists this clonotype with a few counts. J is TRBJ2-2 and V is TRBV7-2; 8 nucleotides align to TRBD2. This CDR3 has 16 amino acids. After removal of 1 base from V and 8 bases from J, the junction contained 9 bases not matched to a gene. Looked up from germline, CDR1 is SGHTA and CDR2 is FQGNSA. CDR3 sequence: CASSLVGTRALGELFF. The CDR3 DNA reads TGTGCCAGCAGCTTAGTAGGGACTAGGGCCCTTGGGGAGCTGTTTTTT.

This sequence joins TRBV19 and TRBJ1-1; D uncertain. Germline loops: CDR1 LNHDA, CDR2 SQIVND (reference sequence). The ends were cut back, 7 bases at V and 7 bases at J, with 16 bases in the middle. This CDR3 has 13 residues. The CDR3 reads CASTGSLPHEAFF. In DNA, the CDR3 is TGTGCCAGTACCGGCAGCCTCCCTCATGAAGCTTTCTTT.

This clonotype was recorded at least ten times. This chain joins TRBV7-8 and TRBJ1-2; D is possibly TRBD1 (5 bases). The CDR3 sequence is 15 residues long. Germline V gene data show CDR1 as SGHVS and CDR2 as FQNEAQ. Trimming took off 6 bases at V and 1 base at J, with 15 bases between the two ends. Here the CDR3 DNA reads TGTGCCAGCAGAAGACTGGGGGAGATTAACTATGGCTACACCTTC. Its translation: CASRRLGEINYGYTF.

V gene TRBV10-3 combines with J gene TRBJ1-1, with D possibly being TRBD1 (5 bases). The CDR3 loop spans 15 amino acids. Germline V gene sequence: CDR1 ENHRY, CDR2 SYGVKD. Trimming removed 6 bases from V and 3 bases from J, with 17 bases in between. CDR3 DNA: TGTGCCATCAGGCCCGACCCTGACAGATACACTGAAGCTTTCTTT. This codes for CAIRPDPDRYTEAFF.

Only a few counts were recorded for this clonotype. CDR3 amino acids: CASSLVQGLPDTQYF. The CDR3 region has the DNA TGTGCCAGCAGCTTAGTCCAGGGTCTACCAGATACGCAGTATTTT. The V gene is TRBV7-2, the J gene TRBJ2-3; perhaps TRBD1 as D (5 bases). The CDR3 has 15 amino acids. Germline-derived CDR1 and CDR2 are SGHTA and FQGNSA. The V gene lost 1 base and the J gene lost 4 bases, with 12 bases spanning the gap.

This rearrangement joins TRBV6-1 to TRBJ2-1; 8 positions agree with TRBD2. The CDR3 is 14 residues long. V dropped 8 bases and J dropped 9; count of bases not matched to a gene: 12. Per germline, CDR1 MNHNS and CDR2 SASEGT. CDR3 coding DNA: TGTGCCAGCGGGTACCCGGGACTAGAGGTTGAGCAGTTCTTC. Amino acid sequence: CASGYPGLEVEQFF.

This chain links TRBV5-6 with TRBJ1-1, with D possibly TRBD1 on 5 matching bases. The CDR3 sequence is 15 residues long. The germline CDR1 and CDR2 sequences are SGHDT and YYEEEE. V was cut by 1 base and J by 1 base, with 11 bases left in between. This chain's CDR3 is CASSLIGRENTEAFF. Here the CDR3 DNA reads TGTGCCAGCAGCTTGATCGGCAGGGAGAACACTGAAGCTTTCTTT.

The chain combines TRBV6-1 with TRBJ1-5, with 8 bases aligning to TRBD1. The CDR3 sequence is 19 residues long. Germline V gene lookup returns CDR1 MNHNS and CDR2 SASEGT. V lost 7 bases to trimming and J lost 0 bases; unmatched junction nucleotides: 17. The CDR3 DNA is TGTGCCAGCAACGGTGGACAGGGCACCGCTCGCCATAGCAATCAGCCCCAGCATTTT. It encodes CASNGGQGTARHSNQPQHF.

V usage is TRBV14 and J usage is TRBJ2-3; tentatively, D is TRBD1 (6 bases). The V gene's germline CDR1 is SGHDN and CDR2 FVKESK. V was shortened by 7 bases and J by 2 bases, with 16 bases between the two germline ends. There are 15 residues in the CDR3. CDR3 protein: CASKYRDILTDTQYF. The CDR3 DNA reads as TGTGCCAGCAAGTACCGGGACATCCTCACAGATACGCAGTATTTT.

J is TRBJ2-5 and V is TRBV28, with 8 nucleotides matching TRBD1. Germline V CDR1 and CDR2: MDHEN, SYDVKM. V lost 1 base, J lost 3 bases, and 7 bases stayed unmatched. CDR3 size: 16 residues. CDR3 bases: TGTGCCAGCAGTTTATATGCGACAGGGGCTGAAGAGACCCAGTACTTC. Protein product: CASSLYATGAEETQYF. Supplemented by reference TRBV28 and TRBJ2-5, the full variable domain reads DVKVTQSSRYLVKRTGEKVFLECVQDMDHENMFWYRQDPGLGLRLIYFSYDVKMKEKGDIPEGYSVSREKKERFSLILESASTNQTSMYLCASSLYATGAEETQYFGPGTRLLVL.

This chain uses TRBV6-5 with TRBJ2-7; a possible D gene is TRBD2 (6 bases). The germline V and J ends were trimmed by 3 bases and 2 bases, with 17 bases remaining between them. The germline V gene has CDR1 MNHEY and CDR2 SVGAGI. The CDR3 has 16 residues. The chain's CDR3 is CASSYLLGTGTYEQYF. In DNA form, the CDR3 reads TGTGCCAGCAGTTATCTTCTCGGGACTGGAACCTACGAGCAGTACTTC.

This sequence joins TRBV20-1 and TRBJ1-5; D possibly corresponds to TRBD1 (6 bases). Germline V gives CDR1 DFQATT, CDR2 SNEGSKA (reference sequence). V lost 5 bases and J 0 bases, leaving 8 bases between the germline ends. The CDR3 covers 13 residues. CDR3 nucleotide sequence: TGCAGTGCTGGACAGTATAGCAATCAGCCCCAGCATTTT. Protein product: CSAGQYSNQPQHF.

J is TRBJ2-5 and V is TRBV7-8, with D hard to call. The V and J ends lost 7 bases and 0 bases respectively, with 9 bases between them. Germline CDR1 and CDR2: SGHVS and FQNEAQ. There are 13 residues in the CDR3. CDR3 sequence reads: CASTWGYQETQYF. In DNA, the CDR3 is TGTGCCAGCACCTGGGGATACCAAGAGACCCAGTACTTC.

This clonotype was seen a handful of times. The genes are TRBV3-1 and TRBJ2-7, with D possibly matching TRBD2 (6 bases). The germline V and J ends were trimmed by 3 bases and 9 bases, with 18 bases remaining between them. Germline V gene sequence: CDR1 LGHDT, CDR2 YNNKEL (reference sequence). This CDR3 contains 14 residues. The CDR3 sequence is CASSHSSAPSGQYF. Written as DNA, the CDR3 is TGTGCCAGCAGCCATTCTAGCGCCCCCTCGGGGCAGTACTTC.

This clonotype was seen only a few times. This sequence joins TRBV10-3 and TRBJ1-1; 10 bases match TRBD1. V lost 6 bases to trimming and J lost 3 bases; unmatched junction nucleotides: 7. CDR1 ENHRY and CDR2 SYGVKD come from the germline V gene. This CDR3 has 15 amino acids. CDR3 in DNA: TGTGCCATCAGCCCGGGACAGGGGTGGGACACTGAAGCTTTCTTT. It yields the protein CAISPGQGWDTEAFF.

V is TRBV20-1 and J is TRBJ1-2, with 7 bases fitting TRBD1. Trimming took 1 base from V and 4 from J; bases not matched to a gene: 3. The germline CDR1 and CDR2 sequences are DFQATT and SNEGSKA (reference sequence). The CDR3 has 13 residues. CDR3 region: CSARANRGYGYTF. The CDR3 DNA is TGCAGTGCTAGAGCTAACAGGGGCTATGGCTACACCTTC.

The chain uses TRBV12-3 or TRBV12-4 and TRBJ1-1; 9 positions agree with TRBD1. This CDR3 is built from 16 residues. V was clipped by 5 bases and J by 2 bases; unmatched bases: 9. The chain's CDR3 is CASSPGTGKINTEAFF. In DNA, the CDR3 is TGTGCCAGCAGTCCCGGGACAGGGAAGATTAACACTGAAGCTTTCTTT.

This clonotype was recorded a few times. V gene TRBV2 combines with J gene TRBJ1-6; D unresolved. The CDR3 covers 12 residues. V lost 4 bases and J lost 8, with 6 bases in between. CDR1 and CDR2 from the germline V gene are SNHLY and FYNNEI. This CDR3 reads CASSVVYSPLHF. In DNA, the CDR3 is TGTGCCAGCAGTGTAGTATATTCACCCCTCCACTTT.

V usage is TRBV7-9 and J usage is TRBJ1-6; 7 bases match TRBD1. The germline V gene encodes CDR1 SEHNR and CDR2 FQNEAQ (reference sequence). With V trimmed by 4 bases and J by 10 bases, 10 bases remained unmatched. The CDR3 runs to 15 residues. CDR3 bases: TGTGCCAGCAGCTCGACAGGGTCTGTTGAATCACCCCTCCACTTT. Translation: CASSSTGSVESPLHF.

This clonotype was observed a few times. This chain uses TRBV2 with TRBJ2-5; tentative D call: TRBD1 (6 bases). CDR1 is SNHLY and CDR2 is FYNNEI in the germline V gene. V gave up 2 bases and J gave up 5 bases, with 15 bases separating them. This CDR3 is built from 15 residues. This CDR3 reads CASSEFTGTMETQYF. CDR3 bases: TGTGCCAGCAGTGAATTTACAGGGACGATGGAGACCCAGTACTTC.

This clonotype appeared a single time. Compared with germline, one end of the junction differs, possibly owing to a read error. CDR3 protein: CASSLRLGVTYERYF. CDR3 coding DNA: TGTGCCAGCAGCCTCAGGTTGGGGGTTACCTACGAGCGGTACTTC. This sequence joins TRBV7-8 and TRBJ2-7; D tentatively fits TRBD1 or TRBD2 (5 bases each). The CDR3 is 15 residues long. Germline loops: CDR1 SGHVS, CDR2 FQNEAQ.

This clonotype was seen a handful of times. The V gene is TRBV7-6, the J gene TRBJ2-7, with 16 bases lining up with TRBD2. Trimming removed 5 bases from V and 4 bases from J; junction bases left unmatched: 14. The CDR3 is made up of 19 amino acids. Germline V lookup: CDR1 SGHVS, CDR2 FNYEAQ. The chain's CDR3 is CASSAPGTSGRVNQYEQYF. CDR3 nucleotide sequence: TGTGCCAGCAGCGCCCCGGGGACTAGCGGGAGGGTTAATCAGTACGAGCAGTACTTC.

Here the CDR3 DNA reads TGTGCCAGCAGCCAAGATCCGCGGGAGGGTGCCTACGAGCAGTACTTC. It translates to CASSQDPREGAYEQYF. The genes are TRBV4-2 and TRBJ2-7; 9 bases fit TRBD2. Germline V gene data show CDR1 as LGHNA and CDR2 as YNFKEQ. The junction had 5 bases not matched to a gene; V was cut back by 0 bases and J by 2 bases. This CDR3 is built from 16 residues.

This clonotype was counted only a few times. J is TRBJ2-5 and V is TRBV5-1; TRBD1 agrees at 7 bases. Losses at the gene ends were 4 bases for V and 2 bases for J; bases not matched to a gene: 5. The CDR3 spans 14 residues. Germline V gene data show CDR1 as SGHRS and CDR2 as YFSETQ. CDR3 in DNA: TGCGCCAGCAGCGCAGGGACAGCTCAAGAGACCCAGTACTTC. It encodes CASSAGTAQETQYF.